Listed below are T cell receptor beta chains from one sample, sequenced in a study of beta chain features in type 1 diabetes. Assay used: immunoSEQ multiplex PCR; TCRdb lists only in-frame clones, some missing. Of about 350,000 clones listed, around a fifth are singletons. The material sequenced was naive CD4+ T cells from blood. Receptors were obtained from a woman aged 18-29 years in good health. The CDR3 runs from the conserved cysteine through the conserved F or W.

CASRKAGTSNQPQHF,TRBJ1-5,TRBV2
CASGHDRVRTGELFF,TRBJ2-2,TRBV23-1
CATHPTGSNQPQHF,TRBJ1-5,TRBV10-3
CASSHTSVQETQYF,TRBJ2-5,TRBV4-1
CATSGKRIQETQYF,TRBJ2-5,TRBV15
CASSRTTGGDEQFF,TRBJ2-1,TRBV7-9
CASSLARRGYEQYF,TRBJ2-7,TRBV7-2
CASSLSMAPGENGGELFF,TRBJ2-2,TRBV27
CASSFVAGVAKNIQYF,TRBJ2-4,TRBV5-5
CASGDSNEKLFF,TRBJ1-4,TRBV6-5
CAWSPRGLGYGYTF,TRBJ1-2,TRBV30
CASSYRTGNTEAFF,TRBJ1-1,TRBV7-8
CASAGTGDTGELFF,TRBJ2-2,TRBV19
CASSQDPVSSGYNEQFF,TRBJ2-1,TRBV4-2
CASSQISGVASTDTQYF,TRBJ2-3,TRBV7-2
CASSQGVPNGYTF,TRBJ1-2,TRBV6-5
CASSLQGSLTEAFF,TRBJ1-1,TRBV5-1
CASSAGLAGGGFRFQETQYF,TRBJ2-5,TRBV19
CASSPNTETLAKNIQYF,TRBJ2-4,TRBV27
CASSSPQGRVQPQHF,TRBJ1-5,TRBV19
CASGLAEPEAFF,TRBJ1-1,TRBV12-5
CASSRGAGGPYNEQFF,TRBJ2-1,TRBV7-9
CASSYAGRLSEQYF,TRBJ2-7,TRBV6-5
CASSFSGRAYNEQFF,TRBJ2-1,TRBV6-5
CASSPGLAGAYEQYF,TRBJ2-7,TRBV4-1
CSVEDWVAGAARGEQYF,TRBJ2-7,TRBV29-1
CASSFGGMNTEAFF,TRBJ1-1,TRBV5-1
CASSLGPAGGYEQYF,TRBJ2-7,TRBV7-9
CASSSSGQGSHEQYF,TRBJ2-7,TRBV19
CASSYWTRGLNEQFF,TRBJ2-1,TRBV6-5
CASSIRTGGEQYF,TRBJ2-7,TRBV19
CASSVGLAEITGELFF,TRBJ2-2,TRBV9
CASSFTGQASTDTQYF,TRBJ2-3,TRBV6-5
CAISGLTSGRGNEQFF,TRBJ2-1,TRBV10-3
CASSTSPLVNSGLPGNEQFF,TRBJ2-1,TRBV5-1
CASSPGTGGFPNYGYTF,TRBJ1-2,TRBV18
CAGGLAGGQSYEQYF,TRBJ2-7,TRBV9
CASSRSVSSYEQYF,TRBJ2-7,TRBV7-2
CASSSTGLNSPLHF,TRBJ1-6,TRBV7-2
CASRKQGARIEQFF,TRBJ2-1,TRBV19
CASSPLGGRGNQPQHF,TRBJ1-5,TRBV5-5
CASSGHPNQPQHF,TRBJ1-5,TRBV7-2
CSVEGGRGDQETQYF,TRBJ2-5,TRBV29-1
CASSAGALYNEQFF,TRBJ2-1,TRBV2
CASNLGAGGSGANVLTF,TRBJ2-6,TRBV7-9
CASSLPSPGQGADTQYF,TRBJ2-3,TRBV5-1
CASSQSWGETEAFF,TRBJ1-1,TRBV4-2
CASSPNMNTEAFF,TRBJ1-1,TRBV4-1
CASSQPSAPNTGELFF,TRBJ2-2,TRBV4-1
CAWKGITGANSPLHF,TRBJ1-6,TRBV30
CASSFRGGDEQYF,TRBJ2-7,TRBV7-2
CASSLLTGSYNEQFF,TRBJ2-1,TRBV7-9